The 28 T cell receptor beta chains given below trace back to one sample, sequenced in a study of blood T cell repertoires in COVID-19. TCRdb's copy holds only in-frame clones and misses some; the assay was immunoSEQ multiplex PCR. The sample yields 100,000 to 150,000 clones, over 75% seen once. Sequencing used peripheral blood. The receptors come from a man older than 75 with active or convalescent COVID-19.

The V gene is TRBV4-1, the J gene TRBJ1-1; D is undetermined. The CDR3 sequence is 15 residues long. V was cut by 0 bases and J by 3 bases, with 11 bases left in between. Germline V gene lookup returns CDR1 MGHRA and CDR2 YSYEKL. The CDR3 here is CASSQESRQDTEAFF. Written as DNA, the CDR3 is TGCGCCAGCAGCCAAGAGAGTAGGCAGGACACTGAAGCTTTCTTT.

V and J are TRBV12-5 and TRBJ2-3; weak D call: TRBD1 (6 bases). The V end lost 6 bases, the J end lost 3 bases, and 16 bases lay between the germline ends. CDR1 and CDR2 (germline): LGHNT, FRNRAP. The CDR3 is 15 amino acids. CDR3 bases: TGTGCTAGTGGCTCGGGACAACTGGGGACAGATACGCAGTATTTT. Its translation: CASGSGQLGTDTQYF. Using reference TRBV12-5 and TRBJ2-3 for the parts outside the CDR3, the full variable domain is DARVTQTPRHKVTEMGQEVTMRCQPILGHNTVFWYRQTMMQGLELLAYFRNRAPLDDSGMPKDRFSAEMPDATLATLKIQPSEPRDSAVYFCASGSGQLGTDTQYFGPGTRLTVL.

This chain links TRBV15 with TRBJ2-5; the match to TRBD2 covers 8 bases. CDR1 LNHNV and CDR2 YYDKDF come from the germline V gene (reference sequence). After removal of 3 bases from V and 0 bases from J, the junction contained 9 bases not matched to a gene. This CDR3 contains 17 residues. As DNA, the CDR3 is TGTGCCACCAGCAGGCCCGGGGGGGGACGGTACCAAGAGACCCAGTACTTC. Translating gives CATSRPGGGRYQETQYF.

V gene TRBV25-1 combines with J gene TRBJ2-3, with 13 bases identical to TRBD2. The CDR3 totals 17 residues. Germline CDR1 and CDR2: MGHDK and SYGVNS. V lost 3 bases to trimming and J lost 1 base; unmatched junction nucleotides: 4. The CDR3 DNA reads as TGTGCCAGCAGTGAGACTAGCGGGGGGCCTGGCACAGATACGCAGTATTTT. This translates into CASSETSGGPGTDTQYF.

In its sample, this clone was seen a few times. This rearrangement joins TRBV5-6 to TRBJ2-7; a weak D match, TRBD1 (6 bases). Germline V gene lookup returns CDR1 SGHDT and CDR2 YYEEEE. V was cut by 4 bases and J by 0 bases, with 14 bases left in between. There are 15 residues in the CDR3. The CDR3: CASSADLQGSYEQYF. For the CDR3, the DNA is TGTGCCAGCAGCGCCGACTTACAGGGCTCCTACGAGCAGTACTTC.

V usage is TRBV18 and J usage is TRBJ2-5; 8 nucleotides align to TRBD2. After removal of 0 bases from V and 2 bases from J, the junction contained 5 bases not matched to a gene. Germline V lookup: CDR1 KGHSH, CDR2 LQKENI. The CDR3 has 16 amino acids. The CDR3, as DNA: TGTGCCAGCTCACCACCGAACGGGGGGGCGCAAGAGACCCAGTACTTC. Amino acid sequence: CASSPPNGGAQETQYF.

The rearrangement links TRBV10-3 to TRBJ2-5; perhaps TRBD2 as D (6 bases). There are 13 residues in the CDR3. Between the trimmed V and J ends, which lost 10 bases and 5 bases, there was a span of 17 bases. Germline V gives CDR1 ENHRY, CDR2 SYGVKD. The CDR3 spells CATTAGGGETQYF. CDR3 DNA sequence: TGTGCCACCACAGCGGGTGGGGGGGAGACCCAGTACTTC.

This chain connects TRBV12-3 or TRBV12-4 to TRBJ1-2; D gene unclear. This CDR3 is 12 amino acids long. V dropped 3 bases and J dropped 3 bases, with 5 bases sitting between them. The CDR3 here is CASSLTDYGYTF. CDR3 in DNA: TGTGCCAGCAGTTTGACTGACTATGGCTACACCTTC.

CDR3 in amino acids: CASSYAASGGETQYF. DNA of the CDR3: TGTGCCAGCAGTTACGCGGCTAGCGGGGGGGAGACCCAGTACTTC. The J gene is TRBJ2-5, the V gene TRBV6-5; TRBD2 aligns across 11 bases. The CDR3 length is 15 residues. CDR1 and CDR2 from the germline V gene are MNHEY and SVGAGI. With V trimmed by 2 bases and J by 5 bases, 4 bases remained unmatched.

This sequence joins TRBV19 and TRBJ1-6, with 7 bases identical to TRBD1. This CDR3 contains 14 residues. From germline, CDR1 is LNHDA and CDR2 SQIVND (reference sequence). V gave up 5 bases and J gave up 7 bases; unmatched junction bases: 5. For the CDR3, the DNA is TGTGCCAGTAGTCTACCGGGACAGAATTCACCCCTCCACTTT. Protein product: CASSLPGQNSPLHF.

The rearrangement uses TRBV30 and TRBJ1-2, with TRBD1 matching 9 bases. V lost 2 bases, J lost 2 bases, and 9 bases stayed unmatched. This CDR3 comprises 16 residues. CDR1 is GTSNPN and CDR2 is SVGIG in the germline V gene (reference sequence). This CDR3 reads CAWSPPGQGPNYGYTF. In DNA form, the CDR3 reads TGTGCCTGGAGTCCTCCGGGACAGGGACCGAACTATGGCTACACCTTC.

The V call is TRBV4-2, the J call TRBJ2-3; 11 bases align to TRBD2. The CDR3 is made up of 15 amino acids. V shed 0 bases, J shed 7 bases, and the junction held 3 bases outside the gene matches. The germline CDR1 and CDR2 sequences are LGHNA and YNFKEQ. The CDR3 DNA is TGTGCCAGCAGCCAAGATGCTAGCGGGAGGAATACGCAGTATTTT. It specifies CASSQDASGRNTQYF.

V and J are TRBV6-1 and TRBJ1-5, with 7 bases that match TRBD1. There are 15 residues in the CDR3. From germline, CDR1 is MNHNS and CDR2 SASEGT. V lost 1 base and J lost 6; bases outside the gene matches: 6. The CDR3: CASSEGAGGRQPQHF. CDR3 sequence (DNA): TGTGCCAGCAGTGAAGGGGCAGGGGGACGTCAGCCCCAGCATTTT.

This chain's CDR3 is CASTQSPRTGPGQPQHF. CDR3 DNA: TGTGCCAGCACTCAGAGCCCCCGGACAGGGCCTGGCCAGCCCCAGCATTTT. This chain uses TRBV7-8 with TRBJ1-5, with 8 positions matching TRBD1. Germline-derived CDR1 and CDR2 are SGHVS and FQNEAQ. The CDR3 spans 17 residues. The J segment lost 7 bases and the V segment lost 7 bases, leaving 18 bases of the junction unmatched.

V usage is TRBV5-6 and J usage is TRBJ2-5, with D possibly being TRBD1 (5 bases). CDR3 length: 13 residues. Germline V gives CDR1 SGHDT, CDR2 YYEEEE. The ends were cut back, 4 bases at V and 7 bases at J, with 14 bases in the middle. The CDR3 DNA is TGTGCCAGCAGCCCCGGCCTTGGGGCGACCCAGTACTTC. It yields the protein CASSPGLGATQYF.

This clone was seen once. The V and J genes are TRBV5-4 and TRBJ2-2; D is perhaps TRBD1 (6 bases). Per germline, CDR1 SGHNT and CDR2 YYREEE (reference sequence). CDR3 length: 13 residues. The germline V and J ends were trimmed by 0 bases and 7 bases, with 7 bases remaining between them. This chain's CDR3 is CASSLGTDGELFF. The CDR3 nucleotides read TGTGCCAGCAGCTTGGGGACAGACGGGGAGCTGTTTTTT.

The gene calls are TRBV5-4 and TRBJ1-2; TRBD1 agrees at 7 bases. Germline loops: CDR1 SGHNT, CDR2 YYREEE (reference sequence). The CDR3 sequence is 16 residues long. Trimming cost V 2 bases and J 7 bases; bases outside gene matches: 14. The DNA for the CDR3 is TGTGCCAGCAGCTTATCCGCCGGGACAGTGATAAGTGGCTACACCTTC. Translated: CASSLSAGTVISGYTF.

The V gene is TRBV5-8, the J gene TRBJ2-7; a weak D match, TRBD1 (6 bases). V lost 2 bases and J 3 bases, leaving 12 bases between the germline ends. Germline V gene lookup returns CDR1 SGHTS and CDR2 YDEGEE. The CDR3 has 14 residues. CDR3 bases: TGTGCCAGCAGCTTATCCCCAGGGGTCTACGAGCAGTACTTC. Translated, it gives CASSLSPGVYEQYF.

This clone was counted only a few times. The chain couples TRBV5-1 to TRBJ1-1; TRBD1 is a possible D gene (5 bases). This CDR3 is 21 amino acids long. Germline V lookup: CDR1 SGHRS, CDR2 YFSETQ. Trimming stripped 0 bases from V and 5 bases from J, with 32 bases between. This chain's CDR3 is CASSLGQRSQTDLVKPTEAFF. For the CDR3, the DNA is TGCGCCAGCAGCTTGGGGCAGAGATCCCAGACAGATCTTGTCAAACCTACTGAAGCTTTCTTT.

The chain combines TRBV4-2 with TRBJ2-1; TRBD2 matches 12 bases. Germline CDR1 and CDR2: LGHNA and YNFKEQ. With V trimmed by 0 bases and J by 0 bases, 0 bases remained unmatched. This CDR3 spans 17 amino acids. The CDR3 DNA reads TGTGCCAGCAGCCAAGAACTAGCGGGAGGCTCCTACAATGAGCAGTTCTTC. It specifies CASSQELAGGSYNEQFF.

The chain links TRBV7-2 to TRBJ2-1; TRBD2 agrees at 10 bases. Germline-derived CDR1 and CDR2 are SGHTA and FQGNSA. After removal of 5 bases from V and 4 bases from J, the junction contained 5 bases not matched to a gene. CDR3 length equals 15 residues. The CDR3 coding sequence is TGTGCCAGCAGCCCGATAGCGGGGGGATACAATGAGCAGTTCTTC. Translated: CASSPIAGGYNEQFF.

V gene TRBV7-9 combines with J gene TRBJ2-5, with D perhaps matching TRBD2 (5 bases). The CDR3 is 13 residues long. Germline V gives CDR1 SEHNR, CDR2 FQNEAQ (reference sequence). V lost 4 bases, J lost 5 bases, and 11 bases lay in between. This CDR3 is CASSSGVGETQYF. In nucleotides, the CDR3 is TGTGCCAGCAGCTCCGGGGTAGGGGAGACCCAGTACTTC.

The chain is built from TRBV27 and TRBJ2-2; 8 bases are a match to TRBD2. The CDR3 is 17 residues long. Germline values: CDR1 MNHEY, CDR2 SMNVEV (reference sequence). The V gene end was trimmed by 10 bases and the J gene end by 5 bases; junction bases not matched to a gene: 18. The CDR3, as DNA: TGTGCCACGAGAAGGACTAGCCCGGGAGTTGGGACCGGGGAGCTGTTTTTT. Its protein is CATRRTSPGVGTGELFF.

This chain links TRBV7-8 with TRBJ2-2; 14 nucleotides agree with TRBD2. The CDR3 sequence is 16 residues long. The junction had 6 bases not matched to a gene; V was cut back by 5 bases and J by 7 bases. Germline-derived CDR1 and CDR2 are SGHVS and FQNEAQ. The CDR3 protein is CASSAGTSGRGGELFF. The CDR3 DNA follows: TGTGCCAGCAGCGCCGGGACTAGCGGGAGAGGCGGGGAGCTGTTTTTT.

This chain uses TRBV6-6 with TRBJ2-6; 10 bases fit TRBD1. Germline V CDR1 and CDR2: MNHNY, SVGAGI (reference sequence). This CDR3 contains 16 residues. V was clipped by 5 bases and J by 0 bases; unmatched bases: 1. The CDR3 loop is CASSRDRGSGANVLTF. CDR3 in DNA: TGTGCCAGCAGTCGGGACAGGGGCTCTGGGGCCAACGTCCTGACTTTC.

The chain carries TRBV5-1 and TRBJ2-2, with 7 bases matching TRBD1. The germline gives CDR1 SGHRS, CDR2 YFSETQ. With 0 bases clipped from V and 7 bases from J, the junction kept 15 bases outside the gene matches. The CDR3 consists of 18 residues. CDR3 sequence (DNA): TGCGCCAGCAGCTTGGGAGGGGGCGCGAGTGTTGGAAGCGGGGAGCTGTTTTTT. Translation gives CASSLGGGASVGSGELFF.

This chain uses TRBV14 with TRBJ2-1; TRBD2 matches 12 bases. CDR1 and CDR2 (germline): SGHDN, FVKESK. The CDR3 spans 21 residues. V gave up 3 bases and J gave up 4 bases; unmatched junction bases: 19. The CDR3 here is CASSHKLGASGRAVGYNEQFF. Here the CDR3 DNA reads TGTGCCAGCAGCCACAAACTTGGGGCTAGCGGGAGGGCCGTAGGATACAATGAGCAGTTCTTC.

The chain is built from TRBV2 and TRBJ1-4; a weak D match, TRBD1 (6 bases). Germline CDR1 reads SNHLY; CDR2 reads FYNNEI. This CDR3 is 16 amino acids long. Trimming pared 6 bases from V and 8 bases from J, leaving 22 bases between. The CDR3 loop reads CASRFGGGPRVEKLFF. Here the CDR3 DNA reads TGTGCCAGCAGGTTTGGGGGCGGTCCAAGGGTCGAAAAACTGTTTTTT.